This T cell receptor beta chain was documented in a study of T cell changes during pregnancy in multiple sclerosis. Profiling relied on immunoSEQ multiplex PCR, and the TCRdb table lists in-frame clones only, not all of them. This sample has roughly 69,000 clones; roughly 88% occur once, and the top ten carry roughly 1.4%. The TCR originated in a female donor with multiple sclerosis, enrolled in a pregnancy study. The source material was peripheral blood, sampled in the third trimester of pregnancy.

CDR3 loop: CASRRDNSYEQYF. CDR3 coding DNA: TGTGCCAGCAGACGGGACAACTCCTACGAGCAGTACTTC. J is TRBJ2-7 and V is TRBV6-5, with a tentative D call TRBD1 (6 bases). The CDR3 contains 13 residues. The V gene lost 6 bases and the J gene lost 0 bases, with 9 bases spanning the gap. Germline loops: CDR1 MNHEY, CDR2 SVGAGI.